The 18 T cell receptor beta chains presented below share a single source sample, sequenced in a study of blood T cell repertoires in COVID-19. The repertoire was sequenced with immunoSEQ multiplex PCR; TCRdb's copy has only in-frame clones and lacks some. The sample holds around 300,000 clones, 75% to 90% seen once. What was sequenced was PBMCs or T cells enriched from blood (not recorded which). Receptors originate from a woman under 30 who had recovered from COVID-19.

The V gene is TRBV19, the J gene TRBJ1-6; TRBD1 agrees at 7 bases. Germline CDR1 is LNHDA and CDR2 is SQIVND (reference sequence). The CDR3 runs 13 residues. The trim removed 3 bases at V and 9 bases at J, leaving 2 bases unmatched. CDR3 protein: CASSIRGVSPLHF. CDR3 DNA: TGTGCCAGTAGTATCAGGGGGGTTTCACCCCTCCACTTT.

J is TRBJ2-1 and V is TRBV10-1; D possibly corresponds to TRBD2 (6 bases). Germline V gene sequence: CDR1 WNHNN, CDR2 SYGVQD (reference sequence). Trimming took off 4 bases at V and 2 bases at J, with 9 bases between the two ends. The CDR3 sequence is 14 residues long. The CDR3 sequence is CASSGGDAYNEQFF. CDR3 DNA: TGCGCCAGCAGTGGGGGGGACGCCTACAATGAGCAGTTCTTC.

The V call is TRBV2, the J call TRBJ1-2; D gene uncertain. CDR3 length equals 12 residues. Trimming removed 6 bases at V and 0 bases at J, with 5 bases between. Germline CDR1 and CDR2: SNHLY and FYNNEI. The CDR3 is CASRATNYGYTF. DNA for the CDR3: TGTGCCAGCAGGGCAACTAACTATGGCTACACCTTC.

Only a few counts were recorded for this clone. The chain recombines TRBV5-4 with TRBJ2-7; TRBD2 might be the D (6 bases). The germline gives CDR1 SGHNT, CDR2 YYREEE (reference sequence). The CDR3 runs to 13 residues. The germline V and J ends were trimmed by 1 base and 4 bases, with 9 bases remaining between them. CDR3 sequence: CASSLQGGYEQYF. The CDR3 bases are TGTGCCAGCAGCTTGCAGGGAGGATACGAGCAGTACTTC.

The chain recombines TRBV15 with TRBJ2-1, with 9 bases identical to TRBD1. The germline CDR1 and CDR2 sequences are LNHNV and YYDKDF (reference sequence). The V segment lost 0 bases and the J segment 10 bases; nucleotides outside the gene matches: 7. The CDR3 spans 15 residues. The CDR3 DNA follows: TGTGCCACCAGCAGAGATCCGGGACAGGGAACAGAGCAGTTCTTC. It is translated as CATSRDPGQGTEQFF. The variable domain in full, completed from reference TRBV15 and TRBJ2-1, reads DAMVIQNPRYQVTQFGKPVTLSCSQTLNHNVMYWYQQKSSQAPKLLFHYYDKDFNNEADTPDNFQSRRPNTSFCFLDIRSPGLGDTAMYLCATSRDPGQGTEQFFGPGTRLTVL.

The chain carries TRBV14 and TRBJ1-1; TRBD1 matches 7 bases. The CDR3 consists of 13 residues. V gave up 0 bases and J gave up 9 bases; unmatched junction bases: 4. The germline V gene has CDR1 SGHDN and CDR2 FVKESK. The CDR3, as DNA: TGTGCCAGCAGCCAAGAGAGGGGGCTAAAAGCTTTCTTT. Protein: CASSQERGLKAFF.

CDR3 region: CASRGRASSYEQYF. For the CDR3, the DNA is TGCGCCAGCAGGGGGAGGGCCTCCTCCTACGAGCAGTACTTC. The chain joins TRBV5-1 to TRBJ2-7; 7 nucleotides line up with TRBD2. Germline values: CDR1 SGHRS, CDR2 YFSETQ. This CDR3 is 14 amino acids long. The V segment lost 5 bases and the J segment 0 bases; nucleotides outside the gene matches: 5. Based on the CDR3 plus reference TRBV5-1 and TRBJ2-7, the full variable domain is KAGVTQTPRYLIKTRGQQVTLSCSPISGHRSVSWYQQTPGQGLQFLFEYFSETQRNKGNFPGRFSGRQFSNSRSEMNVSTLELGDSALYLCASRGRASSYEQYFGPGTRLTVT.

The chain recombines TRBV5-6 with TRBJ1-2, with D perhaps matching TRBD1 (6 bases). The CDR3 sequence is 15 residues long. Germline V gene lookup returns CDR1 SGHDT and CDR2 YYEEEE. Trimming left V 2 bases short and J 2 bases short, with 13 bases between. The CDR3 bases are TGTGCCAGCAGCTTAACGGGACACCCAAACTATGGCTACACCTTC. It yields the protein CASSLTGHPNYGYTF.

The chain links TRBV6-5 to TRBJ1-1, with TRBD1 matching 7 bases. In germline, CDR1 is MNHEY, CDR2 SVGAGI. Trimming at V came to 6 bases and at J to 7 bases, leaving 11 bases not matched to a gene. The CDR3 sequence is 14 residues long. CDR3 DNA: TGTGCCAGCAGAGTGACAGGGAGGTTAGGTGAAGCTTTCTTT. Its protein is CASRVTGRLGEAFF.

The V call is TRBV5-4, the J call TRBJ2-3; tentative D call: TRBD2 (7 bases). The CDR3 length is 16 residues. Trimming shortened V by 2 bases and J by 5 bases, and 18 bases separated the two germline ends. The V gene's germline CDR1 is SGHNT and CDR2 YYREEE (reference sequence). The CDR3 bases are TGTGCCAGCAGCTTTATTCGTGGCGGGGGCATAGATACGCAGTATTTT. Its translation is CASSFIRGGGIDTQYF.

This clone has more than one count but fewer than ten. This chain joins TRBV28 and TRBJ1-2, with TRBD1 matching over 9 bases. The V gene end was trimmed by 3 bases and the J gene end by 3 bases; junction bases not matched to a gene: 5. The CDR3 has 15 amino acids. From germline, CDR1 is MDHEN and CDR2 SYDVKM. The DNA for the CDR3 is TGTGCCAGCAGTTTTACAGGGGGCGCTGACTATGGCTACACCTTC. Translating gives CASSFTGGADYGYTF.

V gene TRBV20-1 combines with J gene TRBJ1-1; the D is unclear. This CDR3 is 10 amino acids long. V was trimmed by 5 bases and J by 7 bases, leaving 8 bases between them. Germline V CDR1 and CDR2: DFQATT, SNEGSKA (reference sequence). CDR3 loop: CSASGYEAFF. The CDR3 DNA sequence: TGCAGTGCTTCAGGATATGAAGCTTTCTTT.

The chain combines TRBV9 with TRBJ2-3; 7 bases fit TRBD2. Germline CDR1 reads SGDLS; CDR2 reads YYNGEE. Trimming at V came to 3 bases and at J to 2 bases, leaving 9 bases not matched to a gene. The CDR3 runs 16 residues. CDR3 protein: CASSALAPFFTDTQYF. In DNA, the CDR3 is TGTGCCAGCAGCGCACTAGCGCCCTTCTTCACAGATACGCAGTATTTT.

The chain employs TRBV7-6 and TRBJ1-4; no reliable D call. Per germline, CDR1 SGHVS and CDR2 FNYEAQ. The ends were cut back, 3 bases at V and 7 bases at J, with 9 bases in the middle. This CDR3 is built from 13 residues. CDR3 sequence: CASSFTPSEKLFF. In nucleotides, the CDR3 is TGTGCCAGCAGCTTCACACCCTCTGAAAAACTGTTTTTT. Filled out from reference TRBV7-6 and TRBJ1-4, the complete variable domain reads GAGVSQSPRYKVTKRGQDVALRCDPISGHVSLYWYRQALGQGPEFLTYFNYEAQQDKSGLPNDRFSAERPEGSISTLTIQRTEQRDSAMYRCASSFTPSEKLFFGSGTQLSVL.

The rearrangement joins TRBV7-9 to TRBJ1-2, with no clear D. Trimming took off 6 bases at V and 8 bases at J, with 13 bases between the two ends. The CDR3 has 12 amino acids. Germline lookup yields CDR1 SEHNR and CDR2 FQNEAQ (reference sequence). The CDR3 DNA reads TGTGCCAGCAGGACACTCCGGGAGGGCTACACCTTC. Translated: CASRTLREGYTF.

The chain joins TRBV27 to TRBJ2-3; 7 positions agree with TRBD2. Losses at the gene ends were 3 bases for V and 2 bases for J; bases not matched to a gene: 5. The CDR3 totals 15 residues. The V gene's germline CDR1 is MNHEY and CDR2 SMNVEV (reference sequence). The CDR3, as DNA: TGTGCCAGCAGTTTCTCCAGCGGGGCCACAGATACGCAGTATTTT. This codes for CASSFSSGATDTQYF.

The V gene is TRBV24-1, the J gene TRBJ1-5; 9 nucleotides line up with TRBD1. The CDR3 has 19 amino acids. The trim removed 4 bases at V and 1 base at J, leaving 13 bases unmatched. Germline values: CDR1 KGHDR, CDR2 SFDVKD. The CDR3 bases are TGTGCCACCAGTGACCCGGACAGGGGTAGGGAGTGCAGCAATCAGCCCCAGCATTTT. Its translation is CATSDPDRGRECSNQPQHF.

The chain couples TRBV3-1 (or the pseudogene TRBV3-2) to TRBJ2-3, with 10 nucleotides matching TRBD2. The germline V gene has CDR1 LGHDT and CDR2 YNNKEL (reference sequence). The CDR3 extends over 14 amino acids. V gave up 6 bases and J gave up 8 bases; unmatched junction bases: 8. This CDR3 is CASRYLAGESTQYF. In DNA, the CDR3 is TGTGCCAGCAGGTACCTAGCGGGGGAGAGTACGCAGTATTTT.